The 32 T cell receptor beta chains presented below share a single source sample, sequenced in a study of post-analysis software for immune sequencing data. Notes on the study in general: Relative to controls, patients had a handful of TRBV segments at higher frequency, with TRBV5-6, TRBV5-1 and TRBV20-1 among these.

Libraries were made from TCR beta cDNA, and they carried unique molecular identifiers. TCRdb fed the PCR reads into MiXCR, producing one record per CDR3 protein. The data contain around 440,000 distinct CDR3 sequences, nearly 45% of them singletons. No antigen is known for these receptors. Sequencing was performed on blood. The receptor set was obtained from a girl aged 10 to 17 with multiple sclerosis.

The chain recombines TRBV7-8 with TRBJ1-2, with a weak D call TRBD1 (5 bases). The germline V gene encodes CDR1 SGHVS and CDR2 FQNEAQ. The CDR3 spans 19 residues. Trimming took off 3 bases at V and 4 bases at J, with 27 bases between the two ends. CDR3 sequence (DNA): TGTGCCAGCAGCTTGGATGTGGGGGAGGTATATACTTCCCTCTATGGCTACACCTTC. Translation: CASSLDVGEVYTSLYGYTF.

The rearrangement uses TRBV20-1 and TRBJ1-1, with D possibly being TRBD1 (6 bases). Trimming cost V 7 bases and J 0 bases, with 12 bases left between them. Germline CDR1 reads DFQATT; CDR2 reads SNEGSKA (reference sequence). This CDR3 comprises 13 residues. CDR3 sequence (DNA): TGCAGTGTTCCGGGACAAATGAACACTGAAGCTTTCTTT. Protein sequence: CSVPGQMNTEAFF.

This clonotype showed up just a few times. The V and J genes are TRBV15 and TRBJ2-1; 8 bases line up with TRBD1. The CDR3 covers 15 residues. Unmatched junction bases numbered 8, after V lost 1 base and J lost 9 bases. Germline V CDR1 and CDR2: LNHNV, YYDKDF (reference sequence). CDR3 DNA: TGTGCCACCAGCAGAGCCTCCGGACAGGGAAGTGAGCAGTTCTTC. Protein sequence: CATSRASGQGSEQFF.

This chain connects TRBV6-2 or TRBV6-3 to TRBJ2-5; D call uncertain. Germline lookup yields CDR1 MNHEY and CDR2 SVGEGT. Trimming shortened V by 0 bases and J by 5 bases, and 4 bases separated the two germline ends. The CDR3 runs to 12 residues. CDR3 sequence reads: CASSYSFETQYF. The CDR3 coding sequence is TGTGCCAGCAGTTACTCGTTTGAGACCCAGTACTTC.

The chain is built from TRBV12-3 or TRBV12-4 and TRBJ2-1, with no clear D. The V end lost 1 base, the J end lost 5 bases, and 12 bases lay between the germline ends. There are 15 residues in the CDR3. Here the CDR3 reads CASSLGSGFNNEQFF. Written as DNA, the CDR3 is TGTGCCAGCAGTTTAGGAAGTGGGTTCAACAATGAGCAGTTCTTC.

This chain uses TRBV20-1 with TRBJ2-7, with TRBD2 matching over 10 bases. This CDR3 is 18 amino acids long. Germline CDR1 DFQATT, CDR2 SNEGSKA (reference sequence). V was clipped by 3 bases and J by 0 bases; unmatched bases: 14. The CDR3 sequence is CSASKVGLAGGLSYEQYF. CDR3 in DNA: TGCAGTGCTAGTAAGGTTGGGTTAGCGGGAGGTCTCTCCTACGAGCAGTACTTC.

This clonotype showed up just a few times. The chain links TRBV27 to TRBJ2-3; D might be TRBD2 (5 bases). Germline CDR1 reads MNHEY; CDR2 reads SMNVEV (reference sequence). The CDR3 has 14 residues. V was clipped by 3 bases and J by 4 bases, with 11 bases between them. The CDR3 sequence: CASSFRGGPDTQYF. DNA of the CDR3: TGTGCCAGCAGTTTTCGAGGAGGACCAGATACGCAGTATTTT.

This clonotype was counted a few times. The V call is TRBV7-2, the J call TRBJ1-1; no clear D gene. Trimming cost V 5 bases and J 5 bases, with 9 bases left between them. The CDR3 length is 12 residues. Germline values: CDR1 SGHTA, CDR2 FQGNSA. The CDR3 region is CASSPPRTEAFF. CDR3 nucleotides: TGTGCCAGCAGCCCCCCGAGGACTGAAGCTTTCTTT.

This clonotype was observed a handful of times. The chain employs TRBV4-1 and TRBJ1-2; D gene ambiguous. This CDR3 is built from 13 residues. Germline CDR1 MGHRA, CDR2 YSYEKL. V lost 0 bases and J 7 bases, leaving 9 bases between the germline ends. In nucleotides, the CDR3 is TGCGCCAGCAGCCAAGACGCCTCGCCTGGCTACACCTTC. Translating gives CASSQDASPGYTF.

This sequence joins TRBV24-1 and TRBJ2-4; no definite D call. The J call may be faulty, since TRBJ2-5 better matches the DNA end. The germline V gene has CDR1 KGHDR and CDR2 SFDVKD. There are 15 residues in the CDR3. The CDR3 DNA is TGTGCCACCAGTGATTTCGTACGGAGTGGGGAGACCCAGTACTTC. Translating gives CATSDFVRSGETQYF.

The chain recombines TRBV12-3 or TRBV12-4 with TRBJ2-1; a weak D match, TRBD1 (6 bases). This CDR3 has 13 amino acids. V was shortened by 6 bases and J by 5 bases, with 11 bases between the two germline ends. The CDR3 region is CASRADSHNEQFF. The CDR3 DNA follows: TGTGCCAGCAGGGCGGACAGTCACAATGAGCAGTTCTTC.

This clonotype was observed a handful of times. The chain combines TRBV6-2 or TRBV6-3 with TRBJ2-7, with D unresolved. CDR3 length: 15 residues. With 2 bases removed from V and 3 bases from J, the gap between germline ends came to 14 bases. Germline V gene lookup returns CDR1 MNHEY and CDR2 SVGEGT. The CDR3 loop is CASSYGDTDRYEQYF. CDR3 bases: TGTGCCAGCAGTTACGGGGATACGGATCGCTACGAGCAGTACTTC.

The table lists this clonotype with a few counts. This CDR3 reads CASSLVGSSGNTIYF. In DNA, the CDR3 is TGTGCCAGCAGCTTAGTCGGCAGCTCTGGAAACACCATATATTTT. V gene TRBV5-6 combines with J gene TRBJ1-3; D gene uncertain. Germline V gives CDR1 SGHDT, CDR2 YYEEEE. This CDR3 comprises 15 residues. Between the trimmed V and J ends, which lost 2 bases and 0 bases, there was a span of 9 bases.

The chain couples TRBV20-1 to TRBJ1-5; TRBD1 is a possible D gene (5 bases). The length of the CDR3 is 14 residues. Germline V lookup: CDR1 DFQATT, CDR2 SNEGSKA (reference sequence). The ends were cut back, 4 bases at V and 7 bases at J, with 17 bases in the middle. Here the CDR3 DNA reads TGCAGTGCTACTTCCTCGGGGGGTAGGCAGCCCCAGCATTTT. It yields the protein CSATSSGGRQPQHF.

Turning to this clonotype: A much larger clone differs by one base, so this may be a read error. V gene TRBV6-1 combines with J gene TRBJ1-2, with D perhaps TRBD1 (6 bases). In germline, CDR1 is MNHNS, CDR2 SASEGT. The CDR3 is 13 amino acids. Here the CDR3 reads CASSTGTNYGYIF. CDR3 nucleotide sequence: TGTGCCAGCAGTACAGGGACTAACTATGGCTACATCTTC.

This rearrangement joins TRBV18 to TRBJ2-1; tentative D call: TRBD1 (5 bases). The CDR3 has 15 residues. Germline V gene lookup returns CDR1 KGHSH and CDR2 LQKENI. V was trimmed by 5 bases and J by 0 bases, leaving 11 bases between them. The CDR3 sequence: CASSERQSSYNEQFF. The CDR3 DNA sequence: TGTGCCAGCTCAGAAAGACAGAGCTCCTACAATGAGCAGTTCTTC.

This clonotype was seen once. The chain carries TRBV4-3 and TRBJ2-7; 8 bases line up with TRBD2. J lost 3 bases, V lost 1 base, and 14 bases had no gene match. Germline CDR1 LGHNA, CDR2 YSLEER. This CDR3 has 18 residues. CDR3 coding DNA: TGCGCCAGCAGCCAAGGGTTCAGCGGGAGTGGAGGAGGCTACGAGCAGTACTTC. This encodes CASSQGFSGSGGGYEQYF.

CDR3 DNA: TGTGCCAGCAGCTTGCGACAGGGGTACCAAGAGACCCAGTACTTC. Encoded protein: CASSLRQGYQETQYF. The chain joins TRBV7-3 to TRBJ2-5, with 8 nucleotides matching TRBD1. The CDR3 is 15 residues long. V lost 3 bases to trimming and J lost 0 bases; unmatched junction nucleotides: 3. From germline, CDR1 is SGHTA and CDR2 FQGTGA. Supplemented by reference TRBV7-3 and TRBJ2-5, the full variable domain reads GAGVSQTPSNKVTEKGKYVELRCDPISGHTALYWYRQSLGQGPEFLIYFQGTGAADDSGLPNDRFFAVRPEGSVSTLKIQRTERGDSAVYLCASSLRQGYQETQYFGPGTRLLVL.

Points on this clonotype: Without the conserved terminal phenylalanine or tryptophan, this CDR3 likely stems from a read error. V is TRBV6-5 and J is TRBJ2-1; 13 bases map to TRBD2. CDR1 is MNHEY and CDR2 is SVGAGI in the germline V gene. The CDR3 has 18 residues. The V segment lost 5 bases and the J segment 4 bases; nucleotides outside the gene matches: 11. This CDR3 reads CASSILGLAGVKYNEQFL. CDR3 nucleotide sequence: TGTGCCAGCAGTATACTAGGACTAGCGGGAGTTAAGTACAATGAGCAGTTCCTC.

The V and J genes are TRBV29-1 and TRBJ1-1; no firm D call. Per the germline V gene, CDR1 is SQVTM and CDR2 is ANQGSEA. The CDR3 has 11 residues. Deletions cut 7 bases from V and 5 bases from J, with 11 bases between. CDR3 amino acids: CSGTSETEAFF. The CDR3 DNA reads as TGCAGCGGAACCAGCGAAACTGAAGCTTTCTTT.

CDR3 DNA: TGCAGTGCTAGAATCTACAATGAGCAGTTCTTC. This codes for CSARIYNEQFF. J is TRBJ2-1 and V is TRBV20-1; D is ambiguous. The germline gives CDR1 DFQATT, CDR2 SNEGSKA (reference sequence). The CDR3 loop spans 11 amino acids. V lost 2 bases and J 3 bases, leaving 2 bases between the germline ends.

This clonotype was observed a few times. The chain carries TRBV10-3 and TRBJ2-6; D not certain. The CDR3 totals 17 residues. CDR1 ENHRY and CDR2 SYGVKD come from the germline V gene. V lost 0 bases and J lost 4, with 13 bases in between. The DNA of the CDR3 is TGTGCCATCAGTGAGTCGAGGATGACCACCGGGGCCAACGTCCTGACTTTC. The encoded protein is CAISESRMTTGANVLTF.

This clonotype was picked up a small number of times. The chain joins TRBV9 to TRBJ2-4, with D maybe TRBD2 (5 bases). The V and J ends lost 4 bases and 6 bases respectively, with 17 bases between them. The length of the CDR3 is 15 residues. Germline V lookup: CDR1 SGDLS, CDR2 YYNGEE. The CDR3 loop is CASSSSGGSRNIQYF. CDR3 nucleotide sequence: TGTGCCAGCAGCTCCTCCGGAGGATCCAGAAACATTCAGTACTTC.

In this sample, this clonotype turned up once. The chain is built from TRBV5-1 and TRBJ2-1; a possible D gene is TRBD1 (5 bases). Trimming took 0 bases from V and 5 from J, leaving 12 bases between them. The CDR3 consists of 15 residues. CDR1 is SGHRS, CDR2 YFSETQ, per germline. The CDR3: CASSLEDTRHNEQFF. DNA for the CDR3: TGCGCCAGCAGCTTGGAGGACACCAGACACAATGAGCAGTTCTTC.

This chain uses TRBV15 with TRBJ1-1; possibly TRBD1 for D (5 bases). The CDR3 has 14 residues. Germline V gene sequence: CDR1 LNHNV, CDR2 YYDKDF (reference sequence). With 3 bases removed from V and 1 base from J, the gap between germline ends came to 9 bases. The CDR3 sequence is CATSSGTPNTEAFF. DNA for the CDR3: TGTGCCACCAGCAGCGGGACCCCGAACACTGAAGCTTTCTTT.

The chain combines TRBV10-3 with TRBJ2-7; 9 bases align to TRBD1. The CDR3 extends over 12 amino acids. Germline loops: CDR1 ENHRY, CDR2 SYGVKD. Trimming removed 8 bases from V and 7 bases from J; junction bases left unmatched: 6. CDR3 bases: TGTGCCATCGGACAGGGGTTGGAGGAGCAGTACTTC. This translates into CAIGQGLEEQYF.

The sample holds one count of this clonotype. This chain joins TRBV4-1 and TRBJ1-2; 8 bases line up with TRBD1. The V gene's germline CDR1 is MGHRA and CDR2 YSYEKL. This CDR3 comprises 15 residues. The V segment lost 2 bases and the J segment 4 bases; nucleotides outside the gene matches: 6. CDR3 coding DNA: TGCGCCAGCAGCCAACTGACAGGGGACGGCTATGGCTACACCTTC. It is translated as CASSQLTGDGYGYTF.

This chain connects TRBV6-5 to TRBJ2-7; weak D call: TRBD2 (6 bases). This CDR3 comprises 15 residues. Trimming removed 3 bases at V and 3 bases at J, with 15 bases between. The germline V gene encodes CDR1 MNHEY and CDR2 SVGAGI. This CDR3 is CASSYGGGGLYEQYF. The CDR3 nucleotides read TGTGCCAGCAGTTATGGTGGGGGAGGACTCTACGAGCAGTACTTC.

This clonotype has more than one count but fewer than ten. The chain couples TRBV5-6 to TRBJ2-6, with TRBD1 matching over 9 bases. The CDR3 is 19 residues long. Looked up from germline, CDR1 is SGHDT and CDR2 is YYEEEE. After removal of 3 bases from V and 1 base from J, the junction contained 11 bases not matched to a gene. The CDR3 region is CASSSGPTGGISGANVLTF. The DNA of the CDR3 is TGTGCCAGCAGCTCCGGTCCGACAGGGGGTATTTCTGGGGCCAACGTCCTGACTTTC.

The chain recombines TRBV4-1 with TRBJ1-1, with 8 bases matching TRBD1. Germline assignment: CDR1 MGHRA and CDR2 YSYEKL. J was trimmed by 0 bases and V by 4 bases; bases with no gene match: 10. CDR3 length equals 17 residues. CDR3: CASSPNTGGDMNTEAFF. The CDR3 region has the DNA TGCGCCAGCAGCCCAAACACAGGGGGGGATATGAACACTGAAGCTTTCTTT.

V usage is TRBV28 and J usage is TRBJ2-1, with 7 bases aligning to TRBD1. The CDR3 covers 15 residues. Germline V gene lookup returns CDR1 MDHEN and CDR2 SYDVKM. Trimming cost V 7 bases and J 4 bases; bases outside gene matches: 10. The CDR3, as DNA: TGTGCCAGCAACCAGGGGGTCCTTAGTTACAATGAGCAGTTCTTC. It yields the protein CASNQGVLSYNEQFF.

In this sample, this clonotype turned up once. CDR3 nucleotide sequence: TGCGCCAGCAGCCAAGCCCGCCGGCAGGAGTTAATGGAGACCCAGTACTTC. As protein: CASSQARRQELMETQYF. The rearrangement uses TRBV4-1 and TRBJ2-5; D is unclear. CDR3 length: 17 residues. Between the trimmed V and J ends, which lost 1 base and 5 bases, there was a span of 20 bases. From germline, CDR1 is MGHRA and CDR2 YSYEKL.